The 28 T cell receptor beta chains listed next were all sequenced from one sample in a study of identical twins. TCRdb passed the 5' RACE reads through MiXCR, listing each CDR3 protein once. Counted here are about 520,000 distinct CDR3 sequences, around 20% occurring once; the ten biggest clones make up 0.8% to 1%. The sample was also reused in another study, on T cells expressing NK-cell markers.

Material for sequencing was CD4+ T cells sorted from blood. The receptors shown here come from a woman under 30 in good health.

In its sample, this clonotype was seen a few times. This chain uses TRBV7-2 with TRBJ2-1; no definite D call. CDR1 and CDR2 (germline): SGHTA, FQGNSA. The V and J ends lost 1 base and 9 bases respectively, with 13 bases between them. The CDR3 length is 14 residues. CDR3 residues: CASSLVGLWGEQFF. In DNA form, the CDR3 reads TGTGCCAGCAGCTTAGTGGGCCTCTGGGGTGAGCAGTTCTTC.

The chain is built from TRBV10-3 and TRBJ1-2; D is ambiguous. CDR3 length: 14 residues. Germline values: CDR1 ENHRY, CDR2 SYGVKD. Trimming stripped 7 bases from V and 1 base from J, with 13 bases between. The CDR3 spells CAITEGPYNYGYTF. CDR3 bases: TGTGCCATCACCGAGGGTCCTTATAACTATGGCTACACCTTC.

CDR3 amino acids: CASSLGQADTDTQYF. As DNA, the CDR3 is TGCGCCAGCAGCTTGGGACAGGCCGACACAGATACGCAGTATTTT. The V gene is TRBV5-1, the J gene TRBJ2-3, with a weak D call TRBD1 (6 bases). The germline V gene has CDR1 SGHRS and CDR2 YFSETQ. V gave up 0 bases and J gave up 2 bases, with 10 bases separating them. This CDR3 has 15 amino acids.

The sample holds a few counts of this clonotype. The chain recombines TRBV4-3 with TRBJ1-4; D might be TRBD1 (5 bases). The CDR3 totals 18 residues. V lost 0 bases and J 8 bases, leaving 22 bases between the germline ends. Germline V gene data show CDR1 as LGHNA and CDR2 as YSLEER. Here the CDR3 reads CASSQEPSRGSYAEKLFF. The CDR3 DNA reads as TGCGCCAGCAGCCAAGAACCAAGTAGGGGATCCTACGCCGAAAAACTGTTTTTT.

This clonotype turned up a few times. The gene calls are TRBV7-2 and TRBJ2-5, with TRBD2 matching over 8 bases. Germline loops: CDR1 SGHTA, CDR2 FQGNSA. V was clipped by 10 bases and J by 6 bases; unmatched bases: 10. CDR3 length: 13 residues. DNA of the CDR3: TGTGCCAATCCAGCGGGGGATAGAAAGACCCAGTACTTC. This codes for CANPAGDRKTQYF.

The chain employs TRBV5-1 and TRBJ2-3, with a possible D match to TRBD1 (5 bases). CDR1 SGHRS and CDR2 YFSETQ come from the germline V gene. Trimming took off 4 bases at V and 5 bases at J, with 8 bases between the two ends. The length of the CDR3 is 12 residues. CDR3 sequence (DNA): TGCGCCAGCAGCCAGGGATTAGATACGCAGTATTTT. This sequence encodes CASSQGLDTQYF. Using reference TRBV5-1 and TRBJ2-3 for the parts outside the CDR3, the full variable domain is KAGVTQTPRYLIKTRGQQVTLSCSPISGHRSVSWYQQTPGQGLQFLFEYFSETQRNKGNFPGRFSGRQFSNSRSEMNVSTLELGDSALYLCASSQGLDTQYFGPGTRLTVL.

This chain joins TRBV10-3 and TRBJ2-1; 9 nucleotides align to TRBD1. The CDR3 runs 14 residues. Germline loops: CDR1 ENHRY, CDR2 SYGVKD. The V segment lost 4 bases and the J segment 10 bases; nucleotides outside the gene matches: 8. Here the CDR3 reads CAISGSGTGREQFF. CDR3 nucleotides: TGTGCCATCAGTGGATCCGGGACAGGGAGGGAGCAGTTCTTC.

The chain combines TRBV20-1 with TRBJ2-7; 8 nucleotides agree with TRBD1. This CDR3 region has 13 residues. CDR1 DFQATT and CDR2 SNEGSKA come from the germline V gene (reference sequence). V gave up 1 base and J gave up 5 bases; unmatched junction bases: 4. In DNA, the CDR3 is TGCAGTGCTAGAGGGGACAGGTCCCACGAGCAGTACTTC. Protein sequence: CSARGDRSHEQYF.

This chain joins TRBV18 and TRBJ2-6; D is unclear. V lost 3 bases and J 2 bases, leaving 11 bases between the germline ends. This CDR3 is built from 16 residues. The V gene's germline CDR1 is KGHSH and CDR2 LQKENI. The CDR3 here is CASSPNRAPGANVLTF. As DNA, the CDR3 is TGTGCCAGCTCACCGAACCGAGCGCCTGGGGCCAACGTCCTGACTTTC.

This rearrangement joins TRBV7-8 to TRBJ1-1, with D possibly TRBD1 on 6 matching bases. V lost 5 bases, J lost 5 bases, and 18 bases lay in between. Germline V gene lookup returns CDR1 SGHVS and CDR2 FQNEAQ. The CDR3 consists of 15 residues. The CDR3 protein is CASSPQQGVSTEAFF. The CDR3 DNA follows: TGTGCCAGCAGCCCCCAACAGGGAGTCTCGACTGAAGCTTTCTTT.

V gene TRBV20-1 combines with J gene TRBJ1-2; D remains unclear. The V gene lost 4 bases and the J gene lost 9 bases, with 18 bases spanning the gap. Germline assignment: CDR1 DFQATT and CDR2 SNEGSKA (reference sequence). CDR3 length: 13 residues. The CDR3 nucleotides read TGCAGTGCTATGAACCCTTCCGGTAGGAGCTACACCTTC. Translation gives CSAMNPSGRSYTF.

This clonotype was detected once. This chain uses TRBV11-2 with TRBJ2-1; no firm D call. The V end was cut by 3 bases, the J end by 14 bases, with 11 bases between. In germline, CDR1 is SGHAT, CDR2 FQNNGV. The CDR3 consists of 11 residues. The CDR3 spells CASSLALDEFF. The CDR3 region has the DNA TGTGCCAGCAGCTTGGCCCTTGACGAGTTCTTC.

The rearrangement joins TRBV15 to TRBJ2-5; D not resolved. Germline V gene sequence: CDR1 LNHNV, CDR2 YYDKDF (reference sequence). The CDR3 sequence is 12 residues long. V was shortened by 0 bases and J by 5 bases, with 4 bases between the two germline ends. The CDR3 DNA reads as TGTGCCACCAGCAGAGATGGGGAGACCCAGTACTTC. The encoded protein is CATSRDGETQYF.

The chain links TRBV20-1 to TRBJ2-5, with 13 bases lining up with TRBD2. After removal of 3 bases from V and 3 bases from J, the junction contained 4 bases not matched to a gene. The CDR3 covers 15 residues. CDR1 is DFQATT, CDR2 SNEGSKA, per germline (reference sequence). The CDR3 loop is CSARHGLAGEETQYF. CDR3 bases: TGCAGTGCTAGGCATGGACTAGCGGGGGAAGAGACCCAGTACTTC.

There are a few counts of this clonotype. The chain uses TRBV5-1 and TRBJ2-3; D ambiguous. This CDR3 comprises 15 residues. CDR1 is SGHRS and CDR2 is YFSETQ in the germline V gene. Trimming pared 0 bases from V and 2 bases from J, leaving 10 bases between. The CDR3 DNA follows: TGCGCCAGCAGCTTGGCAAGAAAACACACAGATACGCAGTATTTT. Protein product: CASSLARKHTDTQYF.

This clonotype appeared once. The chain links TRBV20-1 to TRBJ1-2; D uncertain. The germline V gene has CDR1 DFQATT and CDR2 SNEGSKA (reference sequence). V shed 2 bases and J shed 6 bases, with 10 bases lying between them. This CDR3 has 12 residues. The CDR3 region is CSARTIGHGYTF. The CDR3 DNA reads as TGCAGTGCTAGAACCATAGGTCATGGCTACACCTTC.

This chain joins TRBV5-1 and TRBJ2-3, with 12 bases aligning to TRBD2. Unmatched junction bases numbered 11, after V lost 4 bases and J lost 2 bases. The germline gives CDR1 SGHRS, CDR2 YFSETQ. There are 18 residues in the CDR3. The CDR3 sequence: CASSILLAGGRNTDTQYF. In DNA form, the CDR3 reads TGCGCCAGCAGCATACTACTAGCGGGAGGCCGAAACACAGATACGCAGTATTTT.

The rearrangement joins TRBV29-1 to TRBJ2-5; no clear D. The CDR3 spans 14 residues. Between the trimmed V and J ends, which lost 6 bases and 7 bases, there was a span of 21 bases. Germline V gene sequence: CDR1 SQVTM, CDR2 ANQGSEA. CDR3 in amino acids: CSVEFDSPGATQYF. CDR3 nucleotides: TGCAGCGTGGAATTTGACTCCCCGGGTGCGACCCAGTACTTC.

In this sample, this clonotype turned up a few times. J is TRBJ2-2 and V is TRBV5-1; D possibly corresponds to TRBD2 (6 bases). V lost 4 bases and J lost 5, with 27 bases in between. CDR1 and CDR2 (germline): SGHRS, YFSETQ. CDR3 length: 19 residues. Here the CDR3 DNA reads TGCGCCAGCAGCGGCCGCGGGGATAAAGGGAGTCCTCAGACCGGGGAGCTGTTTTTT. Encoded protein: CASSGRGDKGSPQTGELFF. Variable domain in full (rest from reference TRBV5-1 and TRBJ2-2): KAGVTQTPRYLIKTRGQQVTLSCSPISGHRSVSWYQQTPGQGLQFLFEYFSETQRNKGNFPGRFSGRQFSNSRSEMNVSTLELGDSALYLCASSGRGDKGSPQTGELFFGEGSRLTVL.

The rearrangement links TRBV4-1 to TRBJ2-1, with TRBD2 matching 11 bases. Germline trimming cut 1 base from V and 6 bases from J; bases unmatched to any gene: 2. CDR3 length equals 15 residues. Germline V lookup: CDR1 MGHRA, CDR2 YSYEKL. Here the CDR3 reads CASSQVAGGRNEQFF. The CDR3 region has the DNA TGCGCCAGCAGCCAAGTAGCGGGGGGGCGCAATGAGCAGTTCTTC.

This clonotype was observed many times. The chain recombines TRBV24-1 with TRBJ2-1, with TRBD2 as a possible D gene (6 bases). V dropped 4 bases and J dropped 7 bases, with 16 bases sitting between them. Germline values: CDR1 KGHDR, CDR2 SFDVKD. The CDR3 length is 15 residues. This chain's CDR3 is CATSDGRTVRNEQFF. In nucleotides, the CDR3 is TGTGCCACCAGTGACGGGAGAACGGTAAGAAATGAGCAGTTCTTC.

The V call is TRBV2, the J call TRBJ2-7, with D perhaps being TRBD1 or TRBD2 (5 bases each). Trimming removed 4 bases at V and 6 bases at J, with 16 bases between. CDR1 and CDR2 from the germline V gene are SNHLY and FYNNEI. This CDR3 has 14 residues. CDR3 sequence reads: CASSVEKTGAEQYF. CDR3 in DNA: TGTGCCAGCAGTGTTGAGAAGACCGGGGCCGAGCAGTACTTC.

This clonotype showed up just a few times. The CDR3 sequence is CAISESVTGEETQYF. The CDR3 DNA is TGTGCCATCAGTGAGTCTGTGACAGGCGAGGAGACCCAGTACTTC. The chain uses TRBV10-3 and TRBJ2-5, with D possibly TRBD1 on 6 matching bases. The V end was cut by 0 bases, the J end by 5 bases, with 13 bases between. The CDR3 extends over 15 amino acids. Looked up from germline, CDR1 is ENHRY and CDR2 is SYGVKD.

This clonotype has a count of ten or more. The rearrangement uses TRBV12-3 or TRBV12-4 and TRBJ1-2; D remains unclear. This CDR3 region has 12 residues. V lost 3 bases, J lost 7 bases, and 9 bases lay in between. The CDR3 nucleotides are TGTGCCAGCAGTTTTAGCGAGGGTGGCTACACCTTC. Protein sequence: CASSFSEGGYTF.

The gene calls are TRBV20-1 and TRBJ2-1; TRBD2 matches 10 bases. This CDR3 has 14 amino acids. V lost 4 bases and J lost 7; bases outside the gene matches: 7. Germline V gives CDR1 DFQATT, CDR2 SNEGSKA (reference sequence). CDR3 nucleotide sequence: TGCAGTGCTACCGTAGCGGGAGGCCGAAATGAGCAGTTCTTC. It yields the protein CSATVAGGRNEQFF.

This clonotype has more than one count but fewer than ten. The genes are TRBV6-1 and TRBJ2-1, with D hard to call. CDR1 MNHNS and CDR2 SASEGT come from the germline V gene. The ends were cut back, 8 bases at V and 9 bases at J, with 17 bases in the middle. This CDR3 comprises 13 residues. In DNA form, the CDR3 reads TGTGCCAGCCACTCTCCGGCGTTAGGTGAGCAGTTCTTC. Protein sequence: CASHSPALGEQFF.

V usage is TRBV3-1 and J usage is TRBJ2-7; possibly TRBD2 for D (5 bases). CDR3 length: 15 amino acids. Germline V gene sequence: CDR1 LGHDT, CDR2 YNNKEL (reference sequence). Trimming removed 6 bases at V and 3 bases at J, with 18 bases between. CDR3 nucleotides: TGTGCCAGCAGTCAAAACGGGGAGCGTGTCTACGAGCAGTACTTC. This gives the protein CASSQNGERVYEQYF.

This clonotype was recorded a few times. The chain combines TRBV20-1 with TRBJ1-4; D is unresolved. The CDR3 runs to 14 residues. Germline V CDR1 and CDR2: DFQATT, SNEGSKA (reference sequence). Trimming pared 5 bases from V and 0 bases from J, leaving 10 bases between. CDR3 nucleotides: TGCAGTGCTTCGGGATTCGCAACTAATGAAAAACTGTTTTTT. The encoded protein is CSASGFATNEKLFF.